These 32 T cell receptor beta chains came from one sample sequenced in a study of blood T cells in healthy people across ages. A second PCR of 7 to 11 cycles used a sample-barcoded 5' primer and a J-beta primer mix. Via MiXCR, TCRdb re-called the 5' RACE reads, giving one row per CDR3 protein. The sample records roughly 700,000 distinct CDR3 sequences, roughly 32% being singletons. Sequenced material: blood. These receptors came from a woman at least 80 years old in good health.

Worth noting for this clonotype: Since a much larger clone is just one base distant, this may be a read error. The V gene is TRBV6-1, the J gene TRBJ1-2; 7 bases are shared with TRBD1. CDR1 MNHNS and CDR2 SASEGT come from the germline V gene. This CDR3 has 15 residues. The CDR3 reads CASSDSSRDRYDYTF. Here the CDR3 DNA reads TGTGCCAGCAGTGATTCCTCCCGGGACAGATATGACTACACCTTC.

A note on this clonotype: Relative to the germline gene, one junction end is altered; a read error may explain this. This sequence joins TRBV2 and TRBJ1-5; D remains unclear. The CDR3 totals 12 residues. The germline CDR1 and CDR2 sequences are SNHLY and FYNNEI. CDR3 DNA sequence: TGTGCCGGCAGTGAACCCGATCAGCCCCAGCATTTT. Residues: CAGSEPDQPQHF.

The rearrangement uses TRBV20-1 and TRBJ1-2; D unclear. The length of the CDR3 is 12 residues. V lost 3 bases and J 8 bases, leaving 13 bases between the germline ends. Looked up from germline, CDR1 is DFQATT and CDR2 is SNEGSKA (reference sequence). CDR3 amino acids: CSASASMRGYTF. The DNA for the CDR3 is TGCAGTGCTAGTGCCTCTATGAGGGGCTACACCTTC.

This clonotype was seen only once. Possible read error: a much larger clone is one base away. The rearrangement links TRBV6-1 to TRBJ2-1; D uncertain. Germline lookup yields CDR1 MNHNS and CDR2 SASEGT. Trimming cost V 5 bases and J 10 bases, with 18 bases left between them. CDR3 length equals 14 residues. The CDR3 sequence: CASSPGRVTYEQFF. The CDR3 DNA sequence: TGTGCCAGCAGTCCCGGACGGGTTACCTACGAGCAGTTCTTC.

Many counts were recorded for this clonotype. The chain employs TRBV25-1 and TRBJ2-5, with TRBD2 identical over 7 bases. V lost 2 bases, J lost 0 bases, and 0 bases stayed unmatched. CDR1 and CDR2 (germline): MGHDK, SYGVNS. The CDR3 is 14 residues long. The CDR3 protein is CASSEAGDQETQYF. CDR3 sequence (DNA): TGTGCCAGCAGTGAAGCGGGGGACCAAGAGACCCAGTACTTC.

J is TRBJ1-2 and V is TRBV7-2; TRBD1 might be the D (5 bases). This CDR3 has 14 amino acids. The V end lost 5 bases, the J end lost 6 bases, and 16 bases lay between the germline ends. Germline V CDR1 and CDR2: SGHTA, FQGNSA. Written as DNA, the CDR3 is TGTGCCAGCAGCCACCGCGGGGCCTGGGATGGCTACACCTTC. Amino acids: CASSHRGAWDGYTF.

As for this clonotype: It may be a read error: a sequence one base away is much more abundant. The V call is TRBV11-2, the J call TRBJ2-3, with 8 bases that match TRBD1. Germline V CDR1 and CDR2: SGHAT, FQNNGV. V trimming: 1 base; J trimming: 7 bases; junction bases outside the gene matches: 7. The length of the CDR3 is 15 residues. This CDR3 is CASSLGDRRANTQYF. DNA of the CDR3: TGTGCCAGCAGCTTAGGGGACAGGAGGGCGAATACGCAGTATTTT.

This clonotype has ten or more counts. This chain uses TRBV5-1 with TRBJ2-7; maybe TRBD1 (6 bases). Trimming removed 3 bases from V and 5 bases from J, with 12 bases in between. The CDR3 contains 13 residues. Germline-derived CDR1 and CDR2 are SGHRS and YFSETQ. The CDR3 spells CASSSYRENEQYF. CDR3 nucleotides: TGCGCCAGCAGCTCATACAGGGAAAACGAGCAGTACTTC. The full variable domain, rest sourced from reference TRBV5-1 and TRBJ2-7, is KAGVTQTPRYLIKTRGQQVTLSCSPISGHRSVSWYQQTPGQGLQFLFEYFSETQRNKGNFPGRFSGRQFSNSRSEMNVSTLELGDSALYLCASSSYRENEQYFGPGTRLTVT.

This clonotype was recorded many times. The J gene is TRBJ2-5, the V gene TRBV20-1, with 7 bases lining up with TRBD2. The CDR3 has 14 amino acids. In germline, CDR1 is DFQATT, CDR2 SNEGSKA (reference sequence). V shed 6 bases, J shed 5 bases, and the junction held 12 bases outside the gene matches. CDR3 in DNA: TGCAGTGCCGCCGAGTCGGGGGGTTGGGAGACCCAGTACTTC. It yields the protein CSAAESGGWETQYF.

This clonotype was detected many times. The chain links TRBV5-1 to TRBJ1-2, with D possibly matching TRBD1 (6 bases). CDR3 length equals 13 residues. Germline V gene data show CDR1 as SGHRS and CDR2 as YFSETQ. V was pared by 2 bases and J by 5 bases, with 10 bases between. CDR3 region: CASSLQGEYGYTF. The CDR3 region has the DNA TGCGCCAGCAGCTTACAGGGTGAATATGGCTACACCTTC.

This clonotype came up many times. This chain connects TRBV6-1 to TRBJ2-3; TRBD2 aligns across 13 bases. The germline V gene has CDR1 MNHNS and CDR2 SASEGT. There are 16 residues in the CDR3. V gave up 5 bases and J gave up 2 bases; unmatched junction bases: 4. CDR3: CASSTTSGGITDTQYF. The DNA of the CDR3 is TGTGCCAGCAGTACGACTAGCGGGGGGATCACAGATACGCAGTATTTT.

This clonotype was detected only a few times. The rearrangement uses TRBV14 and TRBJ1-1; D unclear. The CDR3 is made up of 12 amino acids. V shed 2 bases and J shed 6 bases, with 7 bases lying between them. Germline CDR1 is SGHDN and CDR2 is FVKESK. The CDR3 protein is CASSQYRAEAFF. The CDR3 region has the DNA TGTGCCAGCAGCCAATATAGGGCTGAAGCTTTCTTT. Based on the CDR3 plus reference TRBV14 and TRBJ1-1, the full variable domain is EAGVTQFPSHSVIEKGQTVTLRCDPISGHDNLYWYRRVMGKEIKFLLHFVKESKQDESGMPNNRFLAERTGGTYSTLKVQPAELEDSGVYFCASSQYRAEAFFGQGTRLTVV.

This chain links TRBV10-3 with TRBJ1-1; tentatively, D is TRBD1 (5 bases). The CDR3 loop spans 13 amino acids. CDR1 and CDR2 from the germline V gene are ENHRY and SYGVKD. V was cut by 2 bases and J by 4 bases, with 8 bases left in between. The CDR3 loop is CAISEGGSTEAFF. In DNA form, the CDR3 reads TGTGCCATCAGTGAGGGGGGTAGCACTGAAGCTTTCTTT.

This chain uses TRBV6-2 or TRBV6-3 with TRBJ2-7; D might be TRBD2 (5 bases). The CDR3 consists of 15 residues. Trimming removed 0 bases from V and 3 bases from J, with 12 bases in between. Per germline, CDR1 MNHEY and CDR2 SVGEGT. The CDR3 nucleotides are TGTGCCAGCAGTTACTCACCAGCGGCGCGCTACGAGCAGTACTTC. Translating gives CASSYSPAARYEQYF.

Points on this clonotype: This clone may be a read error of a much larger clone one base away. The chain uses TRBV20-1 and TRBJ2-3; 9 bases match TRBD2. This CDR3 is 15 amino acids long. Germline-derived CDR1 and CDR2 are DFQATT and SNEGSKA (reference sequence). In DNA form, the CDR3 reads TGCAGTGCTACCCGGACTAGCGTTAGCACAGATACGCGGTATTTT. Translation: CSATRTSVSTDTRYF.

In its sample, this clonotype was seen many times. In DNA, the CDR3 is TGCGCCAGCAGCAATGAACCCAGGACCTCTATCTACGAGCAGTACTTC. It specifies CASSNEPRTSIYEQYF. The V call is TRBV5-1, the J call TRBJ2-7; D gene uncertain. Deletions cut 4 bases from V and 3 bases from J, with 20 bases between. CDR1 is SGHRS, CDR2 YFSETQ, per germline. The CDR3 totals 16 residues.

Details on this clonotype: A much larger clonotype is one base distant, so this may be a read error. This chain joins TRBV27 and TRBJ2-7, with D uncertain. The CDR3 is 13 residues long. CDR1 is MNHEY, CDR2 SMNVEV, per germline (reference sequence). The CDR3 DNA reads as TGTGCCAACAGTTCCCTGAACTCCTACGAGCAGTACTTC. Its protein product is CANSSLNSYEQYF.

This clonotype was picked up many times. The gene calls are TRBV4-1 and TRBJ1-2; D is perhaps TRBD1 (5 bases). Germline CDR1 reads MGHRA; CDR2 reads YSYEKL. The CDR3 runs 16 residues. The V end lost 0 bases, the J end lost 2 bases, and 13 bases lay between the germline ends. Here the CDR3 DNA reads TGCGCCAGCAGCCAAGAGGGAGGGACCACCAACTATGGCTACACCTTC. Its protein product is CASSQEGGTTNYGYTF.

This clonotype came up many times. The rearrangement joins TRBV7-8 to TRBJ2-3; TRBD2 matches at 7 bases. CDR3 length equals 15 residues. Germline V gives CDR1 SGHVS, CDR2 FQNEAQ. The trim removed 1 base at V and 1 base at J, leaving 2 bases unmatched. The CDR3 loop is CASSLDAGGTDTQYF. CDR3 DNA sequence: TGTGCCAGCAGCTTAGATGCGGGGGGCACAGATACGCAGTATTTT.

The chain employs TRBV20-1 and TRBJ2-7, with 12 bases fitting TRBD2. CDR1 is DFQATT, CDR2 SNEGSKA, per germline (reference sequence). The CDR3 sequence is 14 residues long. V lost 4 bases and J lost 2; bases outside the gene matches: 3. DNA for the CDR3: TGCAGTGCTATACTAGCGGGAGGCCCCTACGAGCAGTACTTC. Translating it yields CSAILAGGPYEQYF.

This clonotype has only one observation. Since a much larger clone is just one base distant, this may be a read error. The chain combines TRBV7-2 with TRBJ1-6; no clear D. The length of the CDR3 is 13 residues. V was trimmed by 6 bases and J by 11 bases, leaving 14 bases between them. Germline-derived CDR1 and CDR2 are SGHTA and FQGNSA. The CDR3 region is CASRQRLCAPLHF. Written as DNA, the CDR3 is TGTGCCAGCAGACAGCGATTATGCGCACCCCTCCACTTT.

This clonotype was observed a handful of times. This chain connects TRBV6-1 to TRBJ1-1; tentative D call: TRBD1 (6 bases). Germline CDR1 reads MNHNS; CDR2 reads SASEGT. The V end lost 4 bases, the J end lost 5 bases, and 11 bases lay between the germline ends. The length of the CDR3 is 13 residues. CDR3 DNA: TGTGCCAGCAGTGCCGGGGGGCCGACTGAAGCTTTCTTT. This encodes CASSAGGPTEAFF.

This clonotype has ten or more counts. The chain uses TRBV3-1 and TRBJ1-1; D gene unclear. The V end lost 1 base, the J end lost 7 bases, and 4 bases lay between the germline ends. There are 11 residues in the CDR3. Germline lookup yields CDR1 LGHDT and CDR2 YNNKEL (reference sequence). Here the CDR3 reads CASSQGGEAFF. Written as DNA, the CDR3 is TGTGCCAGCAGCCAAGGTGGTGAAGCTTTCTTT.

Of note for this clonotype: A much larger clone lies a single base off, so this may be a read error. It is likely a read error, because the conserved phenylalanine at the end of the CDR3 is missing. The chain recombines TRBV12-3 or TRBV12-4 with TRBJ1-4; 7 nucleotides agree with TRBD1. With 6 bases clipped from V and 4 bases from J, the junction kept 8 bases outside the gene matches. The CDR3 loop spans 15 amino acids. In nucleotides, the CDR3 is TGTGCCAGCAGGATGGGACAGATCGATAATGAAAAACTGTTTTGT. Its translation: CASRMGQIDNEKLFC.

This clonotype was counted a single time. A read error is possible here, since a much larger clone lies one base away. The chain links TRBV9 to TRBJ2-3; maybe TRBD1 (6 bases). CDR1 and CDR2 from the germline V gene are SGDLS and YYNGEE. Trimming stripped 3 bases from V and 1 base from J, with 15 bases between. This CDR3 is built from 16 residues. The CDR3 DNA reads as TGTGCCAGCAGCGACCAGGGGATCCATCGCACAGATACGCAGTATTTT. It specifies CASSDQGIHRTDTQYF.

This clonotype appeared many times. At one end the junction does not follow the germline gene, possibly because of a read error. This rearrangement joins TRBV5-1 to TRBJ2-2; D is unresolved. This CDR3 comprises 13 residues. The germline V gene encodes CDR1 SGHRS and CDR2 YFSETQ. CDR3 nucleotide sequence: TGTGCCAGCAGCCTCGGACCCACCGGGGAGCTGTTTTTT. Translated, it gives CASSLGPTGELFF.

V and J are TRBV9 and TRBJ2-1, with a weak D call TRBD2 (6 bases). Trimming pared 8 bases from V and 5 bases from J, leaving 23 bases between. The CDR3 sequence is 16 residues long. CDR1 is SGDLS and CDR2 is YYNGEE in the germline V gene. The CDR3 here is CASSPQVADPHNEQFF. CDR3 DNA sequence: TGTGCCAGTAGCCCCCAAGTAGCGGACCCCCACAATGAGCAGTTCTTC.

This clonotype was seen ten or more times. The chain carries TRBV7-9 and TRBJ1-1; no definite D call. V lost 1 base to trimming and J lost 4 bases, with 13 bases between them. The CDR3 length is 15 residues. CDR1 and CDR2 (germline): SEHNR, FQNEAQ (reference sequence). The chain's CDR3 is CASSLDVGYGTEAFF. CDR3 in DNA: TGTGCCAGCAGCTTAGACGTCGGGTACGGCACTGAAGCTTTCTTT.

V and J are TRBV20-1 and TRBJ2-7; D possibly corresponds to TRBD1 (6 bases). From germline, CDR1 is DFQATT and CDR2 SNEGSKA (reference sequence). The CDR3 loop spans 15 amino acids. Deletions cut 5 bases from V and 3 bases from J, with 20 bases between. The CDR3 protein is CSAGSTGMWDYEQYF. The CDR3 coding sequence is TGCAGTGCTGGAAGTACAGGGATGTGGGACTACGAGCAGTACTTC.

This clonotype was seen repeatedly, ten times or more. V is TRBV6-2 or TRBV6-3 and J is TRBJ2-7, with D possibly being TRBD1 (6 bases). Germline CDR1 is MNHEY and CDR2 is SVGEGT. CDR3 size: 12 residues. V was trimmed by 6 bases and J by 6 bases, leaving 12 bases between them. CDR3 residues: CASRPGHTEQYF. CDR3 nucleotides: TGTGCCAGCAGGCCGGGACATACCGAGCAGTACTTC.

There are many counts of this clonotype. CDR3 DNA: TGTGCCATCAGTTCCGGGACAATTAATGGGTATGGCTACACCTTC. As protein: CAISSGTINGYGYTF. The chain carries TRBV10-3 and TRBJ1-2; a weak D match, TRBD1 (6 bases). CDR1 and CDR2 from the germline V gene are ENHRY and SYGVKD. The V end was cut by 5 bases, the J end by 5 bases, with 18 bases between. The CDR3 consists of 15 residues.

This clonotype was seen repeatedly, ten times or more. This chain uses TRBV7-3 with TRBJ2-1, with TRBD2 matching 8 bases. This CDR3 region has 15 residues. Germline loops: CDR1 SGHTA, CDR2 FQGTGA. The trim removed 5 bases at V and 4 bases at J, leaving 7 bases unmatched. The CDR3 reads CASSTRLAGYNEQFF. In DNA, the CDR3 is TGTGCCAGCAGCACACGGCTAGCGGGTTACAATGAGCAGTTCTTC.